These 16 T cell receptor beta chains came from one sample sequenced in a study of blood T cell repertoires in COVID-19. Clones were sequenced by immunoSEQ multiplex PCR, and TCRdb holds only the in-frame ones, with some missing. The sample yields around 150,000 clones, just over 85% seen once. Sequenced material: peripheral blood. The receptors shown here come from a man between 60 and 75 years old with acute or convalescent COVID-19.

The chain is built from TRBV27 and TRBJ1-1, with D possibly being TRBD1 (5 bases). In germline, CDR1 is MNHEY, CDR2 SMNVEV (reference sequence). The CDR3 contains 15 residues. The germline V and J ends were trimmed by 5 bases and 6 bases, with 19 bases remaining between them. CDR3 protein: CASSLLRAVGPEAFF. The CDR3 DNA sequence: TGTGCCAGCAGTCTCCTCAGGGCGGTAGGCCCTGAAGCTTTCTTT.

This chain links TRBV11-1 with TRBJ1-1; the D is unclear. V lost 2 bases, J lost 5 bases, and 15 bases lay in between. Germline loops: CDR1 SGHAT, CDR2 FQDESV (reference sequence). CDR3 length equals 15 residues. CDR3 loop: CASSLMWGRETEAFF. The CDR3 bases are TGTGCCAGCAGCTTAATGTGGGGAAGGGAGACTGAAGCTTTCTTT.

The rearrangement uses TRBV4-1 and TRBJ2-5, with 9 positions matching TRBD2. J was trimmed by 5 bases and V by 4 bases; bases with no gene match: 8. The CDR3 covers 15 residues. Germline V lookup: CDR1 MGHRA, CDR2 YSYEKL. In DNA, the CDR3 is TGCGCCAGCAGCCCGACTAGCGGAACTTCTGAGACCCAGTACTTC. Translating gives CASSPTSGTSETQYF.

The genes are TRBV4-1 and TRBJ2-2; D is unresolved. This CDR3 region has 16 residues. Germline-derived CDR1 and CDR2 are MGHRA and YSYEKL. V was clipped by 2 bases and J by 3 bases, with 13 bases between them. CDR3 bases: TGCGCCAGCAGCCAAAATGCCCTCCGGGACACCGGGGAGCTGTTTTTT. Translated: CASSQNALRDTGELFF.

The chain joins TRBV12-3 or TRBV12-4 to TRBJ1-5; D is undetermined. This CDR3 spans 11 amino acids. The ends were cut back, 1 base at V and 13 bases at J, with 8 bases in the middle. The CDR3 loop reads CASSLVQEQHF. In nucleotides, the CDR3 is TGTGCCAGCAGTTTAGTCCAGGAACAGCATTTT.

This clone was counted once. The gene calls are TRBV19 and TRBJ2-2, with D possibly matching TRBD2 (7 bases). This CDR3 has 14 residues. The germline V gene has CDR1 LNHDA and CDR2 SQIVND (reference sequence). V dropped 7 bases and J dropped 7 bases, with 16 bases sitting between them. CDR3 nucleotide sequence: TGTGCCAGTACTAACGGGGGGCTGGGCGGGGAGCTGTTTTTT. Its protein is CASTNGGLGGELFF.

The chain couples TRBV2 to TRBJ2-3; possible D gene TRBD2, 5 bases. Per germline, CDR1 SNHLY and CDR2 FYNNEI. This CDR3 has 14 amino acids. With 2 bases removed from V and 0 bases from J, the gap between germline ends came to 6 bases. The CDR3 is CASSERRSTDTQYF. Here the CDR3 DNA reads TGTGCCAGCAGTGAACGGAGGAGCACAGATACGCAGTATTTT.

The chain has TRBV19 and TRBJ1-2; no reliable D call. The length of the CDR3 is 11 residues. Trimming left V 0 bases short and J 8 bases short, with 4 bases between. Per the germline V gene, CDR1 is LNHDA and CDR2 is SQIVND (reference sequence). The CDR3 spells CASSIDLGYTF. DNA of the CDR3: TGTGCCAGTAGTATAGATCTGGGCTACACCTTC.

This clone showed up just once. The J gene is TRBJ1-3, the V gene TRBV9; D is uncertain. This CDR3 comprises 15 residues. Trimming shortened V by 4 bases and J by 0 bases, and 11 bases separated the two germline ends. From germline, CDR1 is SGDLS and CDR2 YYNGEE. The CDR3 loop reads CASSPRMVSGNTIYF. CDR3 coding DNA: TGTGCCAGCAGCCCGCGAATGGTCTCTGGAAACACCATATATTTT.

A single count supports this clone. The chain combines TRBV18 with TRBJ2-5, with TRBD1 matching over 7 bases. Germline assignment: CDR1 KGHSH and CDR2 LQKENI. The trim removed 3 bases at V and 5 bases at J, leaving 9 bases unmatched. This CDR3 contains 15 residues. CDR3 sequence reads: CASSPGTAAVETQYF. CDR3 nucleotide sequence: TGTGCCAGCTCACCCGGGACAGCCGCGGTGGAGACCCAGTACTTC. The full variable domain, its missing parts supplied by reference TRBV18 and TRBJ2-5, is NAGVMQNPRHLVRRRGQEARLRCSPMKGHSHVYWYRQLPEEGLKFMVYLQKENIIDESGMPKERFSAEFPKEGPSILRIQQVVRGDSAAYFCASSPGTAAVETQYFGPGTRLLVL.

The chain employs TRBV5-6 and TRBJ2-5, with 8 bases fitting TRBD1. Germline V gene data show CDR1 as SGHDT and CDR2 as YYEEEE. The CDR3 spans 15 residues. J gave up 5 bases and V 4 bases, and 10 bases lay outside the gene matches. The CDR3 sequence: CASSPGQGAWETQYF. The CDR3 DNA follows: TGTGCCAGCAGCCCAGGACAGGGTGCTTGGGAGACCCAGTACTTC. Based on the CDR3 plus reference TRBV5-6 and TRBJ2-5, the full variable domain is DAGVTQSPTHLIKTRGQQVTLRCSPKSGHDTVSWYQQALGQGPQFIFQYYEEEERQRGNFPDRFSGHQFPNYSSELNVNALLLGDSALYLCASSPGQGAWETQYFGPGTRLLVL.

This clone came up a few times. This rearrangement joins TRBV10-2 to TRBJ2-7, with TRBD2 as a possible D gene (6 bases). This CDR3 contains 14 residues. The germline V gene has CDR1 WSHSY and CDR2 SAAADI. Trimming removed 11 bases at V and 2 bases at J, with 19 bases between. CDR3 coding DNA: TGCGCCTTTTCAGCTGGGGGGACCCCCTACGAGCAGTACTTC. Translation gives CAFSAGGTPYEQYF.

J is TRBJ2-3 and V is TRBV11-3; tentatively, D is TRBD2 (5 bases). V gave up 5 bases and J gave up 7 bases, with 10 bases separating them. The CDR3 length is 12 residues. Germline V gene lookup returns CDR1 SGHNT and CDR2 YENEEA. The chain's CDR3 is CASSQEVNTQYF. DNA for the CDR3: TGTGCCAGCAGCCAGGAGGTAAATACGCAGTATTTT.

The chain has TRBV5-1 and TRBJ2-3; 9 nucleotides match TRBD2. The CDR3 covers 17 residues. The V gene end was trimmed by 0 bases and the J gene end by 2 bases; junction bases not matched to a gene: 7. Germline CDR1 and CDR2: SGHRS and YFSETQ. The DNA for the CDR3 is TGCGCCAGCAGCTTGGGGATGACTAGCGGCTTCACAGATACGCAGTATTTT. Translation: CASSLGMTSGFTDTQYF.

This clone was seen a handful of times. The chain joins TRBV29-1 to TRBJ1-2; D is uncertain. CDR1 is SQVTM, CDR2 ANQGSEA, per germline. Trimming left V 3 bases short and J 5 bases short, with 10 bases between. This CDR3 is built from 12 residues. Here the CDR3 reads CSVDQRPYGYTF. DNA for the CDR3: TGCAGCGTTGATCAGCGACCTTATGGCTACACCTTC.

The rearrangement links TRBV2 to TRBJ2-7; no clear D gene. The CDR3 runs to 11 residues. V was pared by 6 bases and J by 3 bases, with 6 bases between. Germline CDR1 reads SNHLY; CDR2 reads FYNNEI. Here the CDR3 DNA reads TGTGCCAGCAGGGAATACTACGAGCAGTACTTC. The encoded protein is CASREYYEQYF.